This T cell receptor beta chain was sequenced for a study of cytomegalovirus exposure and HLA in healthy donors. The V and J ends lost 3 bases and 4 bases, in that order; junction bases with no gene match: 5. Per germline, CDR1 MNHNS and CDR2 SASEGT. This CDR3 is built from 14 residues. TCRdb's copy holds only in-frame clones and misses some; the assay was immunoSEQ multiplex PCR. This table holds about 140,000 clones, 70% to 85% found once. Material: PBMCs. The chain uses TRBV6-1 and TRBJ1-1, with 7 bases aligning to TRBD1. This TCR was recovered from a man younger than 45 in good health and CMV-seropositive. The CDR3, as DNA: TGTGCCAGCAGTGATTGGGCAGGGGGCACTGAAGCTTTCTTT. Protein product: CASSDWAGGTEAFF.